Reported below is one T cell receptor beta chain. This sample stems from a study of T cell responses to AZD1222 COVID-19 vaccine. Libraries were prepared by immunoSEQ multiplex PCR; TCRdb keeps only in-frame clonotypes and omits some of them. The repertoire holds about 86,000 clones, around 88% seen once, with 10% in the top ten. This sequence was found in an adult in good health. The sample in question was peripheral blood, obtained on day 0 of MenACWY control vaccination.

The CDR3 loop is CASKALGVYGYTF. In nucleotides, the CDR3 is TGTGCCAGTAAAGCCCTGGGCGTATATGGCTACACCTTC. The chain combines TRBV19 with TRBJ1-2; D call uncertain. V was pared by 7 bases and J by 5 bases, with 14 bases between. This CDR3 has 13 amino acids. Germline assignment: CDR1 LNHDA and CDR2 SQIVND (reference sequence).